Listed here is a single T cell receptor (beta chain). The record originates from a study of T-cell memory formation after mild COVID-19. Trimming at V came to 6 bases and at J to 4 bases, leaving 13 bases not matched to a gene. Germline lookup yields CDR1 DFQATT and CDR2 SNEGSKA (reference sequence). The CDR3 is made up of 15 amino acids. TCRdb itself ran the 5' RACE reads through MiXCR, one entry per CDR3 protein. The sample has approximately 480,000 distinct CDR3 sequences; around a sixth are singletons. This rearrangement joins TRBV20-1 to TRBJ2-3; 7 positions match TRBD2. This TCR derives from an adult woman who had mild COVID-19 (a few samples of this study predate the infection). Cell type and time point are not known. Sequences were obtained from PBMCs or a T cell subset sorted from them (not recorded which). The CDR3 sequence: CSALKRDGPPDTQYF. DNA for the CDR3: TGCAGTGCCCTTAAGCGGGACGGCCCCCCAGATACGCAGTATTTT.